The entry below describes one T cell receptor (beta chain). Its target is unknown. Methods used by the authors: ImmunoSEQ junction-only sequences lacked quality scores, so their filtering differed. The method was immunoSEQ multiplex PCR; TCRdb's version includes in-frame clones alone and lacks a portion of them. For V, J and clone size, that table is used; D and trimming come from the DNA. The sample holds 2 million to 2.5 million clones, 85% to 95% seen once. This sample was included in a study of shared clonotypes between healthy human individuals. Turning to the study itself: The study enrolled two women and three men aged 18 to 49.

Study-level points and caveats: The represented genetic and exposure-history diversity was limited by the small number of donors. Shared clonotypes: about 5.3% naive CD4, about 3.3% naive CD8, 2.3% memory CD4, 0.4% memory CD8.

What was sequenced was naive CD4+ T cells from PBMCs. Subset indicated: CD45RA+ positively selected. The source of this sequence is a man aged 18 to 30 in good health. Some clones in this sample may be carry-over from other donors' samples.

CDR3 amino acids: CASSLASSTDTQYF. The CDR3 DNA is TGTGCCAGCAGCTTAGCCTCGAGCACAGATACGCAGTATTTT. The rearrangement uses TRBV7-9 and TRBJ2-3, with D hard to call. CDR1 is SEHNR, CDR2 FQNEAQ, per germline (reference sequence). The CDR3 totals 14 residues. Trimming left V 0 bases short and J 0 bases short, with 4 bases between.